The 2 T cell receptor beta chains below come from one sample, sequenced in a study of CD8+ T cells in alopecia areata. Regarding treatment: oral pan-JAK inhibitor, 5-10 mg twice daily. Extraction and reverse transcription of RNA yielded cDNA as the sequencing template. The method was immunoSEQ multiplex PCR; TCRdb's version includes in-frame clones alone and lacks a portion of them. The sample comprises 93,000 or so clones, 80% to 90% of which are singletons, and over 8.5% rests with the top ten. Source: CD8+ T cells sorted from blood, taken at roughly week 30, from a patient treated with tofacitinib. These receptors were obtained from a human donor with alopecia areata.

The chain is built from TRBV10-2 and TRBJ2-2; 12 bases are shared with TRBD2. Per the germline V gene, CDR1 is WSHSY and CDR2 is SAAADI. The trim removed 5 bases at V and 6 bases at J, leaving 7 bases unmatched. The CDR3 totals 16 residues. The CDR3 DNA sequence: TGCGCCAGCAGTCTCGGACTAGCGGGGTATGCCGGGGAGCTGTTTTTT. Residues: CASSLGLAGYAGELFF.

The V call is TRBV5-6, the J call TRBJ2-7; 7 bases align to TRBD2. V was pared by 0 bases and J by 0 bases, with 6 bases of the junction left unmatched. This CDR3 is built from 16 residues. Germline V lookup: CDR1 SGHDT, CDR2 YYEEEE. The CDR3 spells CASSLVLGGLSYEQYF. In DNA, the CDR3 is TGTGCCAGCAGCTTGGTACTGGGAGGGCTCTCCTACGAGCAGTACTTC.